A single sample is the source of the 6 T cell receptor beta chains below, sequenced in a study of T cell responses to AZD1222 COVID-19 vaccine. Generated by immunoSEQ multiplex PCR, the TCRdb table keeps only in-frame clones and is missing some. Among 120,000 to 150,000 clones listed, about nine tenths were seen once. The sequences come from peripheral blood, collected on day 0 of AZD1222 vaccination. The receptors were sampled from an adult in good health.

The chain combines TRBV27 with TRBJ2-3, with 8 bases matching TRBD2. This CDR3 is built from 14 residues. Germline V gene lookup returns CDR1 MNHEY and CDR2 SMNVEV (reference sequence). The J segment lost 4 bases and the V segment lost 5 bases, leaving 5 bases of the junction unmatched. The CDR3 here is CASSKGLDADTQYF. The CDR3 nucleotides read TGTGCCAGCAGTAAGGGACTAGACGCAGATACGCAGTATTTT.

V usage is TRBV27 and J usage is TRBJ2-1; 7 positions agree with TRBD1. After removal of 4 bases from V and 0 bases from J, the junction contained 3 bases not matched to a gene. The CDR3 spans 15 residues. CDR1 and CDR2 from the germline V gene are MNHEY and SMNVEV (reference sequence). CDR3 coding DNA: TGTGCCAGCAGTTGGGACAGTAGCTCCTACAATGAGCAGTTCTTC. Translation gives CASSWDSSSYNEQFF.

Worth noting for this clone: Other DNA sequences in this sample translate to the same CDR3. This chain connects TRBV12-5 to TRBJ1-1; unclear D gene. The CDR3 sequence is 13 residues long. The germline CDR1 and CDR2 sequences are LGHNT and FRNRAP. V lost 2 bases to trimming and J lost 0 bases, with 4 bases between them. The CDR3 DNA reads TGTGCTAGTGGTTTGAGGGTGAACACTGAAGCTTTCTTT. This translates into CASGLRVNTEAFF.

This chain links TRBV7-8 with TRBJ1-1, with 7 bases fitting TRBD1. V gave up 1 base and J gave up 11 bases; unmatched junction bases: 10. CDR1 SGHVS and CDR2 FQNEAQ come from the germline V gene. This CDR3 is built from 14 residues. The CDR3 DNA reads as TGTGCCAGCAGCTTAGGAGCCGGGACAGCGAAGGCTTTCTTT. It yields the protein CASSLGAGTAKAFF.

The chain joins TRBV7-2 to TRBJ2-3; 11 bases agree with TRBD2. J lost 7 bases, V lost 4 bases, and 7 bases had no gene match. There are 15 residues in the CDR3. Germline V gene data show CDR1 as SGHTA and CDR2 as FQGNSA. The CDR3 is CASSSFSGGAYTQYF. CDR3 nucleotides: TGTGCCAGCAGCTCTTTTAGCGGGGGGGCCTATACGCAGTATTTT. The whole variable domain, filled in from reference TRBV7-2 and TRBJ2-3, reads GAGVSQSPSNKVTEKGKDVELRCDPISGHTALYWYRQSLGQGLEFLIYFQGNSAPDKSGLPSDRFSAERTGGSVSTLTIQRTQQEDSAVYLCASSSFSGGAYTQYFGPGTRLTVL.

This rearrangement joins TRBV6-5 to TRBJ1-4; D is unresolved. CDR3 length: 14 residues. From germline, CDR1 is MNHEY and CDR2 SVGAGI. Trimming took off 4 bases at V and 7 bases at J, with 13 bases between the two ends. In DNA, the CDR3 is TGTGCCAGCAGTTCCCTCGAGAGCGGTGAAAAACTGTTTTTT. Protein product: CASSSLESGEKLFF.